The source of this TCR beta chain is a study of OX40 agonist ivuxolimab in advanced cancers. Study-wide background: Ivuxolimab, an antibody acting as an agonist of OX40 (CD134), was used to treat patients. Whole-study findings and limits: Fewer expanded clones were found on average in CD4+ than in CD8+ T cells. Patients with a partial response at 0.1-3.0 mg/kg had among the lowest clonal expansion.

This CDR3 contains 15 residues. CDR1 and CDR2 (germline): MNHEY, SMNVEV (reference sequence). V was trimmed by 8 bases and J by 4 bases, leaving 17 bases between them. Only a few counts were recorded for this clone. Its antigen is currently unknown. The method was immunoSEQ multiplex PCR; TCRdb's version includes in-frame clones alone and lacks a portion of them. The sample has tens of thousands of clones, roughly 85% seen once. The sample consisted of CD4+ or CD8+ T cells sorted from blood, taken in a trial of the OX40 agonist ivuxolimab. The clonotype was recovered from an adult with an advanced solid tumor such as melanoma, head and neck, liver or kidney cancer. This chain joins TRBV27 and TRBJ1-4, with TRBD1 as a possible D gene (5 bases). The CDR3 reads CASSPGVGYNEKLFF. CDR3 bases: TGTGCCAGCTCTCCGGGGGTTGGTTATAATGAAAAACTGTTTTTT. The full variable domain, with the rest looked up from reference TRBV27 and TRBJ1-4, is EAQVTQNPRYLITVTGKKLTVTCSQNMNHEYMSWYRQDPGLGLRQIYYSMNVEVTDKGDVPEGYKVSRKEKRNFPLILESPSPNQTSLYFCASSPGVGYNEKLFFGSGTQLSVL.